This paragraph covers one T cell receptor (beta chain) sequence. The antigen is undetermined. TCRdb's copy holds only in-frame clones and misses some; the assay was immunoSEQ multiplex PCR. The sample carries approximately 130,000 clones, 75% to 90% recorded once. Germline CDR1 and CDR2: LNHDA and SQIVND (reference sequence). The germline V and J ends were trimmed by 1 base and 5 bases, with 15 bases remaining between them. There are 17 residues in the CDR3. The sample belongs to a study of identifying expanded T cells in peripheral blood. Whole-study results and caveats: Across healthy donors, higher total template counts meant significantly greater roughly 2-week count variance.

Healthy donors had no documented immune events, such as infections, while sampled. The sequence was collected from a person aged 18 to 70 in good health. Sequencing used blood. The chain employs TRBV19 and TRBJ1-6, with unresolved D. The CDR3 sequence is CASSIVYGPSHNSPLHF. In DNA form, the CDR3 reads TGTGCCAGTAGTATAGTTTACGGGCCATCCCATAATTCACCCCTCCACTTT.